The 3 T cell receptor beta chains given below trace back to one sample, sequenced in a study of blood T cell repertoires in COVID-19. Profiled with immunoSEQ multiplex PCR; TCRdb holds only in-frame clones, not every one. The sample records almost 400,000 clones, 89% being singletons. The material sequenced was PBMCs or T cells enriched from blood (not recorded which). The receptors originated from a woman in her 30s who had recovered from COVID-19.

The chain recombines TRBV4-1 with TRBJ1-5; maybe TRBD1 (6 bases). CDR1 and CDR2 (germline): MGHRA, YSYEKL. The CDR3 extends over 14 amino acids. V dropped 1 base and J dropped 9 bases, with 13 bases sitting between them. For the CDR3, the DNA is TGCGCCAGCAGCCAAGGTGGGGGCGGCGTGCCCCAGCATTTT. Translated, it gives CASSQGGGGVPQHF.

V usage is TRBV5-1 and J usage is TRBJ1-1, with no clear D. The V end was cut by 3 bases, the J end by 0 bases, with 6 bases between. This CDR3 contains 13 residues. Germline lookup yields CDR1 SGHRS and CDR2 YFSETQ. CDR3 DNA sequence: TGCGCCAGCAGCTCACAAGTGAACACTGAAGCTTTCTTT. Its translation: CASSSQVNTEAFF.

The V and J genes are TRBV20-1 and TRBJ1-4; 7 nucleotides line up with TRBD1. J gave up 7 bases and V 3 bases, and 5 bases lay outside the gene matches. Germline V CDR1 and CDR2: DFQATT, SNEGSKA (reference sequence). This CDR3 spans 13 amino acids. In nucleotides, the CDR3 is TGCAGTGCTAGTGACAGGGTAGTTGAAAAACTGTTTTTT. Protein product: CSASDRVVEKLFF.